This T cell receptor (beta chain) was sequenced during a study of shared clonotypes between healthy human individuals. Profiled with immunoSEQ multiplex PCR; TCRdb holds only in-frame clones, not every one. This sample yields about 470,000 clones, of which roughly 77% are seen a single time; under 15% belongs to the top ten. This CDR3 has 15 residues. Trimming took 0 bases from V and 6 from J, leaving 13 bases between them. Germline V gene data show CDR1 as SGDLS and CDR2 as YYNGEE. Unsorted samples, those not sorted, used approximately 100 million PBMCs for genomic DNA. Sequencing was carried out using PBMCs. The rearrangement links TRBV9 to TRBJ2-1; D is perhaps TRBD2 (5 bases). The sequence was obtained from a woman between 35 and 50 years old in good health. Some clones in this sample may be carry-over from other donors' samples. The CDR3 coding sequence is TGTGCCAGCAGCGTAGAGGGAGTTAGGAGCAATGAGCAGTTCTTC. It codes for CASSVEGVRSNEQFF.